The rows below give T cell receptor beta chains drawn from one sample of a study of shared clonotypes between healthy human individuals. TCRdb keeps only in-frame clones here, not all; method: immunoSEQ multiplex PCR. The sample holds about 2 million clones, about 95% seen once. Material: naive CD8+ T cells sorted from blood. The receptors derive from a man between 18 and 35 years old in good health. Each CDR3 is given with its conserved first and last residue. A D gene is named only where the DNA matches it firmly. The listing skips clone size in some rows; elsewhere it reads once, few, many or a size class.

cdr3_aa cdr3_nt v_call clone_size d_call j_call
CASSSAPSYEQYF TGTGCCAGCAGCTCAGCCCCCTCCTACGAGCAGTACTTC TRBV13 NA NA TRBJ2-7
CASSVGGNEKLFF TGTGCCAGCAGCGTAGGAGGAAATGAAAAACTGTTTTTT TRBV9 few NA TRBJ1-4
CASSVEGLAEGEDEQYF TGTGCCAGCAGCGTAGAGGGTCTAGCGGAAGGGGAAGACGAGCAGTACTTC TRBV9 NA TRBD2 TRBJ2-7
CASSPGTGLFF TGTGCCAGTAGCCCCGGGACCGGGCTTTTCTTT TRBV19 NA NA TRBJ1-1
CASSRITGDIRETQYF TGCGCCAGCAGCCGAATAACAGGGGACATCCGGGAGACCCAGTACTTC TRBV4-1 NA TRBD1 TRBJ2-5
CAWSPGVMNTEAFF TGTGCCTGGAGCCCAGGGGTTATGAACACTGAAGCTTTCTTT TRBV30 NA NA TRBJ1-1
CASSMGEGINYGYTF TGTGCCAGCAGTATGGGGGAGGGTATAAACTATGGCTACACCTTC TRBV7-9 once NA TRBJ1-2
CASSFGTKVGITDTQYF TGTGCCAGCAGCTTTGGGACAAAAGTGGGTATCACAGATACGCAGTATTTT TRBV5-8 NA NA TRBJ2-3
CASSRENTEAFF TGTGCCAGCTCACGAGAGAACACTGAAGCTTTCTTT TRBV18 NA NA TRBJ1-1
CASSHADTPSYEQYF TGCGCCAGCAGCCATGCTGATACACCTTCCTACGAGCAGTACTTC TRBV4-3 NA NA TRBJ2-7
CATSRARGATNEKLFF TGTGCCACCAGCAGAGCCCGGGGGGCAACTAATGAAAAACTGTTTTTT TRBV15 NA NA TRBJ1-4
CASSPREGTIGSYEQYF TGTGCCAGCAGCCCGAGAGAGGGGACCATAGGTTCTTACGAGCAGTACTTC TRBV7-9 once NA TRBJ2-7
CASSYLAGSQETQYF TGTGCCAGCAGTTATTTAGCGGGGTCCCAAGAGACCCAGTACTTC TRBV27 NA TRBD2 TRBJ2-5
CAWSGDSSQEYF TGTGCCTGGAGTGGGGACAGCAGTCAAGAGTACTTC TRBV30 NA TRBD1 TRBJ2-4
CASVPTVSGNTIYF TGTGCCAGCGTGCCGACGGTCTCTGGAAACACCATATATTTT TRBV7-9 NA NA TRBJ1-3
CAWGDREVYEQYF TGTGCCTGGGGCGACAGGGAAGTCTACGAGCAGTACTTC TRBV30 NA TRBD1 TRBJ2-7
CASSLRTVSNQPQHF TGTGCCAGCAGTTTAAGGACGGTTAGCAATCAGCCCCAGCATTTT TRBV28 once NA TRBJ1-5
CASSQDYTSGRESVYNEQFF TGCGCCAGCAGCCAAGATTATACTAGCGGGAGGGAGTCAGTCTACAATGAGCAGTTCTTC TRBV4-3 NA TRBD2 TRBJ2-1
CASSWDGSTDTQYF TGTGCCAGCAGCTGGGATGGGTCCACAGATACGCAGTATTTT TRBV7-2 NA NA TRBJ2-3
CASRPHLVAYEQYF TGTGCCAGCAGGCCGCACCTGGTGGCCTACGAGCAGTACTTC TRBV28 NA NA TRBJ2-7
CASSYSGQLYEQYF TGTGCCAGCAGTTACTCGGGCCAGCTCTACGAGCAGTACTTC TRBV6-5 NA NA TRBJ2-7
CASSSPQDLKRRLSYEQYF TGTGCCAGCAGCTCTCCACAAGACCTCAAGCGGCGGCTCTCCTACGAGCAGTACTTC TRBV12-1 NA NA TRBJ2-7
CASEILSGETQYF TGTGCCAGCGAGATTCTCTCGGGAGAGACCCAGTACTTC TRBV28 once NA TRBJ2-5
CASALGSGKIYGYTF TGTGCCAGCGCTCTGGGGTCCGGGAAGATCTATGGCTACACCTTC TRBV27 NA NA TRBJ1-2
CAWSGEWGYGYTF TGTGCCTGGAGCGGGGAGTGGGGCTATGGCTACACCTTC TRBV30 once NA TRBJ1-2
CASSPAPTGKETQYF TGTGCTAGCAGCCCCGCCCCGACAGGGAAAGAGACCCAGTACTTC TRBV7-7 NA TRBD1 TRBJ2-5
CASSQVFLANYGYTF TGCGCCAGCAGCCAAGTCTTCTTAGCTAACTATGGCTACACCTTC TRBV4-3 NA NA TRBJ1-2
CASSYGPGGTDTQYF TGTGCCAGCAGCTACGGACCTGGGGGCACAGATACGCAGTATTTT TRBV11-2 NA NA TRBJ2-3
CASSIGGDYEQYF TGTGCCAGTAGTATTGGCGGCGACTACGAGCAGTACTTC TRBV19 few NA TRBJ2-7
CASSFGVGGGNIQYF TGTGCCAGCAGCTTCGGCGTTGGCGGGGGAAACATTCAGTACTTC TRBV11-2 NA TRBD2 TRBJ2-4
CASSGGWTSGYQETQYF TGTGCCAGCAGTGGAGGATGGACTAGCGGATACCAAGAGACCCAGTACTTC TRBV6-1 NA TRBD2 TRBJ2-5
CASSLLGPQHF TGTGCCAGCAGCCTCTTAGGACCCCAGCATTTT TRBV7-9 NA NA TRBJ1-5
CASSQEGNEQFF TGCGCCAGCAGCCAGGAAGGTAATGAGCAGTTCTTC TRBV5-1 NA NA TRBJ2-1
CASSLGLAGDSVYEQYF TGTGCCAGCAGCTTGGGGCTAGCGGGAGATTCGGTCTACGAGCAGTACTTC TRBV5-4 NA TRBD2 TRBJ2-7
CASSLSGGEQYF TGTGCCAGCAGCTTGAGCGGTGGGGAGCAGTACTTC TRBV5-6 NA NA TRBJ2-7
CASSQEGELFF TGCGCCAGCAGCCAAGAGGGGGAGCTGTTTTTT TRBV4-1 NA NA TRBJ2-2
CASSEGRTYEQFF TGTGCCAGCAGTGAGGGGAGGACGTATGAGCAGTTCTTC TRBV6-1 NA NA TRBJ2-1
CASSVEAGGYTDTQYF TGTGCCAGCAGCGTAGAGGCGGGAGGTTACACAGATACGCAGTATTTT TRBV9 NA TRBD2 TRBJ2-3
CASSLNGITYNEQFF TGTGCCAGCAGCTTAAACGGGATTACCTACAATGAGCAGTTCTTC TRBV13 NA NA TRBJ2-1
CASSGGGQLPTNEKLFF TGCGCCAGCAGTGGTGGGGGCCAGCTCCCAACTAATGAAAAACTGTTTTTT TRBV4-1 NA NA TRBJ1-4
CASSYGGAEQYF TGTGCCAGCAGCTATGGCGGCGCCGAGCAGTACTTC TRBV7-9 NA NA TRBJ2-7
CSVDGGEAYEQYF TGCAGCGTTGATGGGGGGGAGGCCTACGAGCAGTACTTC TRBV29-1 NA TRBD2 TRBJ2-7
CASTAGLYNEQFF TGTGCCAGCACAGCGGGATTATACAATGAGCAGTTCTTC TRBV6-6 NA TRBD2 TRBJ2-1
CASSVAGTGISNYGYTF TGTGCCAGCAGCGTAGCTGGGACAGGGATCTCAAACTATGGCTACACCTTC TRBV9 NA TRBD1 TRBJ1-2